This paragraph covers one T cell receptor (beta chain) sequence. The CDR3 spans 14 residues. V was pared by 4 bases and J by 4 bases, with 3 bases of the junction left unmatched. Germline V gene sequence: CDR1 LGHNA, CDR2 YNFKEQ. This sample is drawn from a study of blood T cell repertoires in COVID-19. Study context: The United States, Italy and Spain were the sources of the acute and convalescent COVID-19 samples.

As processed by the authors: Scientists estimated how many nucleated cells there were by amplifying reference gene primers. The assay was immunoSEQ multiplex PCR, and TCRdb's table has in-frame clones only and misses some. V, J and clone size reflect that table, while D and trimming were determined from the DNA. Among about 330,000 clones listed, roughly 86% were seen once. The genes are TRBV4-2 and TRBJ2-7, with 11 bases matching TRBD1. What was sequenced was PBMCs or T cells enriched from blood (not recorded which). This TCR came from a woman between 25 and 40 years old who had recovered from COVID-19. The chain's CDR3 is CASSPGQGGYEQYF. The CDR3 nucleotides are TGTGCCAGCAGCCCGGGACAGGGGGGGTACGAGCAGTACTTC.